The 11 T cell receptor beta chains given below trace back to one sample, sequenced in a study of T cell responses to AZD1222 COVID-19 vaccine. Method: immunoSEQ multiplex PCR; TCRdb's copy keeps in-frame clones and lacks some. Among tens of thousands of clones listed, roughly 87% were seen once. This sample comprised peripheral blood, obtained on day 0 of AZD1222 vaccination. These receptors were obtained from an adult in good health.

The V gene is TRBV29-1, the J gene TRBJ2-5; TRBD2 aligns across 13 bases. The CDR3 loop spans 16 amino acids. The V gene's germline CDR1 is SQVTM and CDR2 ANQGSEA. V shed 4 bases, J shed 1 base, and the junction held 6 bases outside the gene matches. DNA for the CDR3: TGCAGCGTTGGCGGACTAGCGGGAGTAGCCCAAGAGACCCAGTACTTC. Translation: CSVGGLAGVAQETQYF.

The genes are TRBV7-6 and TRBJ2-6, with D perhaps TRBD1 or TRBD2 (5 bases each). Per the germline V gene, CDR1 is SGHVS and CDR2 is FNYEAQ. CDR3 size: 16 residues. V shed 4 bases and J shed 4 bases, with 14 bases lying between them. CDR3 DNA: TGTGCCAGCAGCTGGGGCGGGCCCCTGGGGGCCAACGTCCTGACTTTC. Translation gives CASSWGGPLGANVLTF.

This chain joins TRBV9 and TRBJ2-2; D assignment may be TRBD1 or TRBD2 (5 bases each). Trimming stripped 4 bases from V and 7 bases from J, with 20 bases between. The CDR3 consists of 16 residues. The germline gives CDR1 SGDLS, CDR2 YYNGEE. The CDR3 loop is CASSPTPGWGGGELFF. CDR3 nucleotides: TGTGCCAGCAGCCCAACGCCGGGGTGGGGCGGCGGGGAGCTGTTTTTT.

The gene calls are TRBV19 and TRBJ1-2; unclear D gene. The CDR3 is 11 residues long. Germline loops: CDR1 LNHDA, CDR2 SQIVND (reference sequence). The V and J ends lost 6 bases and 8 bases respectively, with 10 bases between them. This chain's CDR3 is CASRFWQGYTF. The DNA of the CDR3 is TGTGCCAGTAGGTTTTGGCAGGGCTACACCTTC.

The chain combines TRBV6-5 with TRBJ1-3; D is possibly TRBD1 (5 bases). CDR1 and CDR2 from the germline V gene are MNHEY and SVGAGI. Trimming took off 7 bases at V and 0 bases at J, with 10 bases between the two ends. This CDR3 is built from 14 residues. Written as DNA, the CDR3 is TGTGCCAGCAACCTTGGGGGCTCTGGAAACACCATATATTTT. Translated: CASNLGGSGNTIYF.

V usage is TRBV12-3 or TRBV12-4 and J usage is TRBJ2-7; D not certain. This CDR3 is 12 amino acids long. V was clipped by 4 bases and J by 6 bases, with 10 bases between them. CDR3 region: CASSSQFSEQYF. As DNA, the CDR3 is TGTGCCAGCAGTTCACAATTCTCCGAGCAGTACTTC.

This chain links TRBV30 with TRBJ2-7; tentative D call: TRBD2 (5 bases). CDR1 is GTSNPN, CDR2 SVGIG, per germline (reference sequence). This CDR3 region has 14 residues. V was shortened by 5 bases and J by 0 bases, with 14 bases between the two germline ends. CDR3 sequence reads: CAWAPGLNSYEQYF. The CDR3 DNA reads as TGTGCCTGGGCCCCCGGACTGAACTCCTACGAGCAGTACTTC. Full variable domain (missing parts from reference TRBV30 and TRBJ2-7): SQTIHQWPATLVQPVGSPLSLECTVEGTSNPNLYWYRQAAGRGLQLLFYSVGIGQISSEVPQNLSASRPQDRQFILSSKKLLLSDSGFYLCAWAPGLNSYEQYFGPGTRLTVT.

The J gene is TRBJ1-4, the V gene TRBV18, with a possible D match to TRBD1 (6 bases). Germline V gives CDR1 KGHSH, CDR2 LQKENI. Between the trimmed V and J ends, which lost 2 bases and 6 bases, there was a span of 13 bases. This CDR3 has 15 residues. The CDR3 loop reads CASSPSVSGDEKLFF. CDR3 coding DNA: TGTGCCAGCTCACCATCGGTTTCAGGGGATGAAAAACTGTTTTTT.

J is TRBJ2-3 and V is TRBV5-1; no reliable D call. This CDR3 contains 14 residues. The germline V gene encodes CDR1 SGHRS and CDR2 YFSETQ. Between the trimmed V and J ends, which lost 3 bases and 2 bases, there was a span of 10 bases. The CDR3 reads CASSSLDSTDTQYF. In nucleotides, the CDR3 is TGCGCCAGCAGCTCCCTAGATTCCACAGATACGCAGTATTTT.

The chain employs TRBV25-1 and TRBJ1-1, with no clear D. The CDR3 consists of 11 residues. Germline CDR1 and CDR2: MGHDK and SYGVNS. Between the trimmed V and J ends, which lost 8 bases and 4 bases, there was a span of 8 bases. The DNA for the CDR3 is TGTGCCAGCTTTTCAACCACTGAAGCTTTCTTT. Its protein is CASFSTTEAFF.

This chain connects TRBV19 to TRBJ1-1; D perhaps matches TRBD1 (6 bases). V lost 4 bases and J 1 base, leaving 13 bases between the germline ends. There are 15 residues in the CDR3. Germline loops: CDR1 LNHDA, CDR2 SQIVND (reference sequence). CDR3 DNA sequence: TGTGCCAGTAGTAGTCCGGGACACGCGAACACTGAAGCTTTCTTT. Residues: CASSSPGHANTEAFF. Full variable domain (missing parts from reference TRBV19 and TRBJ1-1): DGGITQSPKYLFRKEGQNVTLSCEQNLNHDAMYWYRQDPGQGLRLIYYSQIVNDFQKGDIAEGYSVSREKKESFPLTVTSAQKNPTAFYLCASSSPGHANTEAFFGQGTRLTVV.